These 23 T cell receptor beta chains were all obtained from the same sample, sequenced in a study of blood T cell repertoires in COVID-19. Method: immunoSEQ multiplex PCR; TCRdb's copy keeps in-frame clones and lacks some. The sample lists approximately 170,000 clones; about 80% were seen once. The sequenced sample consisted of peripheral blood. The receptors derive from a woman aged 80 or older with acute or convalescent COVID-19.

Here the CDR3 reads CASRPTGNRSNQPQHF. The CDR3, as DNA: TGTGCCAGCAGACCCACCGGGAACCGTAGCAATCAGCCCCAGCATTTT. The chain uses TRBV6-6 and TRBJ1-5; no clear D gene. Trimming took 6 bases from V and 0 from J, leaving 15 bases between them. Germline CDR1 is MNHNY and CDR2 is SVGAGI (reference sequence). The CDR3 spans 16 residues.

The chain uses TRBV6-6 and TRBJ2-1; 7 bases are a match to TRBD2. With V trimmed by 0 bases and J by 5 bases, 4 bases remained unmatched. The CDR3 covers 15 residues. CDR1 is MNHNY and CDR2 is SVGAGI in the germline V gene (reference sequence). The CDR3 loop is CASSYSTRGDNEQFF. In DNA form, the CDR3 reads TGTGCCAGCAGTTACTCGACCCGGGGGGACAATGAGCAGTTCTTC.

Relative to its sample, this clone is medium-sized (0.01 to 0.1%). The chain recombines TRBV6-2 or TRBV6-3 with TRBJ2-7; possibly TRBD1 for D (6 bases). The germline V and J ends were trimmed by 0 bases and 7 bases, with 16 bases remaining between them. The CDR3 sequence is 15 residues long. Germline V CDR1 and CDR2: MNHEY, SVGEGT. The CDR3 DNA reads TGTGCCAGCAGTTACTCGAGTGGGGGCCGGGGAGAGCAGTACTTC. Translated: CASSYSSGGRGEQYF.

The chain uses TRBV5-1 and TRBJ1-3; D possibly corresponds to TRBD1 (5 bases). Trimming cost V 1 base and J 0 bases, with 14 bases left between them. Germline V gene sequence: CDR1 SGHRS, CDR2 YFSETQ. The CDR3 loop spans 17 amino acids. The CDR3 loop reads CASSLHGAMVSGNTIYF. CDR3 DNA: TGCGCCAGCAGCTTGCATGGGGCGATGGTCTCTGGAAACACCATATATTTT.

The J gene is TRBJ2-3, the V gene TRBV19; 8 positions agree with TRBD2. CDR3 length equals 16 residues. CDR1 and CDR2 (germline): LNHDA, SQIVND (reference sequence). V gave up 3 bases and J gave up 1 base; unmatched junction bases: 6. The CDR3 coding sequence is TGTGCCAGTAGTATCCGGGGACTAGGGGGCACAGATACGCAGTATTTT. The encoded protein is CASSIRGLGGTDTQYF.

The rearrangement uses TRBV19 and TRBJ1-6; maybe TRBD1 (6 bases). Trimming left V 3 bases short and J 6 bases short, with 9 bases between. This CDR3 contains 14 residues. The germline V gene encodes CDR1 LNHDA and CDR2 SQIVND (reference sequence). This CDR3 is CASSMDSPNSPLHF. The CDR3 DNA reads TGTGCCAGTAGTATGGACAGTCCTAATTCACCCCTCCACTTT.

The CDR3 sequence: CASSPTSGGYNEQFF. CDR3 DNA sequence: TGTGCCAGCAGCCCGACTAGCGGGGGGTACAATGAGCAGTTCTTC. V gene TRBV2 combines with J gene TRBJ2-1; 13 nucleotides agree with TRBD2. CDR3 length: 15 amino acids. Germline values: CDR1 SNHLY, CDR2 FYNNEI. Unmatched junction bases numbered 3, after V lost 6 bases and J lost 4 bases. Full variable domain (missing parts from reference TRBV2 and TRBJ2-1): EPEVTQTPSHQVTQMGQEVILRCVPISNHLYFYWYRQILGQKVEFLVSFYNNEISEKSEIFDDQFSVERPDGSNFTLKIRSTKLEDSAMYFCASSPTSGGYNEQFFGPGTRLTVL.

This clone appeared once. This sequence joins TRBV6-2 or TRBV6-3 and TRBJ1-5, with 8 positions matching TRBD1. V gave up 5 bases and J gave up 1 base; unmatched junction bases: 10. The CDR3 runs to 17 residues. Germline CDR1 and CDR2: MNHEY and SVGEGT. The CDR3 DNA sequence: TGTGCCAGCAGTCCCTCCCCGACAGGGGCGAGCAATCAGCCCCAGCATTTT. Translation gives CASSPSPTGASNQPQHF.

The DNA of the CDR3 is TGCGCCAGCAGCCAAGAATGGAGCGGGGGGCGGGCAGAGACCCAGTACTTC. Its translation: CASSQEWSGGRAETQYF. J is TRBJ2-5 and V is TRBV4-3, with TRBD2 identical over 9 bases. V trimming: 0 bases; J trimming: 4 bases; junction bases outside the gene matches: 9. The CDR3 runs 17 residues. CDR1 is LGHNA and CDR2 is YSLEER in the germline V gene.

J is TRBJ1-2 and V is TRBV5-6; the match to TRBD1 covers 7 bases. This CDR3 contains 13 residues. The trim removed 4 bases at V and 2 bases at J, leaving 2 bases unmatched. Germline assignment: CDR1 SGHDT and CDR2 YYEEEE. This CDR3 is CASSARGNYGYTF. The CDR3 bases are TGTGCCAGCAGCGCCAGGGGGAACTATGGCTACACCTTC.

Only one count was recorded for this clone. The chain joins TRBV3-1 (or the pseudogene TRBV3-2) to TRBJ1-1, with 7 bases identical to TRBD1. Trimming took 4 bases from V and 2 from J; bases not matched to a gene: 4. CDR3 size: 14 residues. In germline, CDR1 is LGHDT, CDR2 YNNKEL (reference sequence). In nucleotides, the CDR3 is TGTGCCAGCAGCCCGGGACAGTTTAACACTGAAGCTTTCTTT. Amino acid sequence: CASSPGQFNTEAFF.

This chain uses TRBV30 with TRBJ1-2; tentative D call: TRBD1 (6 bases). The germline V gene encodes CDR1 GTSNPN and CDR2 SVGIG (reference sequence). V lost 0 bases, J lost 6 bases, and 17 bases lay in between. This CDR3 spans 15 amino acids. The CDR3 loop is CAWSVPPSRGNGYTF. The CDR3 DNA reads TGTGCCTGGAGTGTCCCCCCGTCTAGGGGGAATGGCTACACCTTC.

The chain has TRBV12-3 or TRBV12-4 and TRBJ1-2; a weak D match, TRBD1 (5 bases). V dropped 3 bases and J dropped 8 bases, with 13 bases sitting between them. The CDR3 is made up of 13 amino acids. As DNA, the CDR3 is TGTGCCAGCAGTTTGGACCCAGGGAACGGCTACACCTTC. Residues: CASSLDPGNGYTF.

The chain has TRBV9 and TRBJ1-5, with 8 bases fitting TRBD1. This CDR3 has 16 amino acids. Germline values: CDR1 SGDLS, CDR2 YYNGEE. V trimming: 3 bases; J trimming: 0 bases; junction bases outside the gene matches: 5. CDR3 in DNA: TGTGCCAGCAGCGCCGGGACAGGAAATAGCAATCAGCCCCAGCATTTT. Its protein is CASSAGTGNSNQPQHF.

The J gene is TRBJ2-7, the V gene TRBV5-1; the match to TRBD2 covers 8 bases. Germline V lookup: CDR1 SGHRS, CDR2 YFSETQ. This CDR3 is built from 16 residues. With V trimmed by 1 base and J by 2 bases, 8 bases remained unmatched. The CDR3 sequence: CASSLLGREDPYEQYF. DNA for the CDR3: TGCGCCAGCAGCTTGTTGGGGCGGGAGGACCCCTACGAGCAGTACTTC.

This clone was found once. The chain combines TRBV28 with TRBJ2-7; 7 positions match TRBD1. CDR3 length: 12 residues. The V gene's germline CDR1 is MDHEN and CDR2 SYDVKM. V lost 5 bases to trimming and J lost 5 bases; unmatched junction nucleotides: 3. The CDR3 is CASSPGTDEQYF. CDR3 sequence (DNA): TGTGCCAGCAGTCCCGGGACAGACGAGCAGTACTTC.

The rearrangement uses TRBV4-2 and TRBJ2-3, with 9 bases lining up with TRBD2. The ends lost 1 base at V and 5 bases at J; junction bases unmatched: 1. CDR1 is LGHNA, CDR2 YNFKEQ, per germline. The CDR3 runs to 14 residues. The CDR3 sequence: CASSQGTSEDTQYF. The CDR3 DNA reads as TGTGCCAGCAGCCAAGGGACTAGCGAAGATACGCAGTATTTT.

The chain employs TRBV6-1 and TRBJ1-4; 10 nucleotides align to TRBD1. The junction had 5 bases not matched to a gene; V was cut back by 5 bases and J by 5 bases. CDR3 length: 15 residues. Germline loops: CDR1 MNHNS, CDR2 SASEGT. The CDR3 region has the DNA TGTGCCAGCAGTTGGCCGGGACAGGGGAATGAAAAACTGTTTTTT. This gives the protein CASSWPGQGNEKLFF.

In this sample, this clone turned up once. The chain joins TRBV28 to TRBJ2-7, with 7 positions matching TRBD1. V gave up 4 bases and J gave up 6 bases; unmatched junction bases: 12. This CDR3 is built from 15 residues. The germline CDR1 and CDR2 sequences are MDHEN and SYDVKM. DNA for the CDR3: TGTGCCAGCAGTTCTCCACAGGGGCAGTTAGGCGAGCAGTACTTC. Its translation: CASSSPQGQLGEQYF.

The rearrangement uses TRBV28 and TRBJ2-7, with D hard to call. The germline CDR1 and CDR2 sequences are MDHEN and SYDVKM. CDR3 length: 11 residues. Trimming removed 6 bases from V and 3 bases from J, with 6 bases in between. In DNA form, the CDR3 reads TGTGCCAGCAGACAATACTACGAGCAGTACTTC. Its translation: CASRQYYEQYF. Using reference TRBV28 and TRBJ2-7 for the parts outside the CDR3, the full variable domain is DVKVTQSSRYLVKRTGEKVFLECVQDMDHENMFWYRQDPGLGLRLIYFSYDVKMKEKGDIPEGYSVSREKKERFSLILESASTNQTSMYLCASRQYYEQYFGPGTRLTVT.

This clone has more than one count but fewer than ten. This rearrangement joins TRBV5-1 to TRBJ1-4; 9 positions agree with TRBD1. Germline V gives CDR1 SGHRS, CDR2 YFSETQ. With 2 bases clipped from V and 7 bases from J, the junction kept 9 bases outside the gene matches. The CDR3 is 16 residues long. This CDR3 is CASSFLGTGRAEKLFF. DNA of the CDR3: TGCGCCAGCAGCTTCCTCGGGACAGGGAGGGCTGAAAAACTGTTTTTT.

This clone showed up just a few times. CDR3 sequence (DNA): TGCGCCAGCAGCTTGATGGTACTGGGGGAGCTGTTTTTT. Encoded protein: CASSLMVLGELFF. The chain employs TRBV5-1 and TRBJ2-2; no clear D gene. CDR3 size: 13 residues. V was cut by 1 base and J by 8 bases, with 9 bases left in between. Per germline, CDR1 SGHRS and CDR2 YFSETQ.

The chain employs TRBV11-1 and TRBJ2-2; TRBD1 matches 9 bases. With V trimmed by 5 bases and J by 2 bases, 6 bases remained unmatched. The CDR3 contains 16 residues. The germline gives CDR1 SGHAT, CDR2 FQDESV (reference sequence). CDR3 loop: CASSGRTGANTGELFF. For the CDR3, the DNA is TGTGCCAGCAGCGGGAGGACAGGGGCCAACACCGGGGAGCTGTTTTTT.